This T cell receptor (beta chain) was identified in a study of T cell responses to AZD1222 COVID-19 vaccine. Study outcomes and limitations: Only five or six AZD1222 recipients were seropositive at baseline.

Method: immunoSEQ multiplex PCR; TCRdb's copy keeps in-frame clones and lacks some. The repertoire holds some 110,000 clones, with 85% to 90% as singletons. The CDR3 covers 14 residues. Germline loops: CDR1 SGHRS, CDR2 YFSETQ. The V and J ends lost 6 bases and 4 bases, in that order; junction bases with no gene match: 8. Comment on this clone: Its specificity is not known.

This chain uses TRBV5-1 with TRBJ2-5, with TRBD1 matching 8 bases. This TCR came from an adult in good health. Sample: peripheral blood, taken on day 0 of AZD1222 vaccination. The CDR3 loop reads CASKTGQGRETQYF. DNA for the CDR3: TGCGCCAGCAAGACCGGACAGGGACGAGAGACCCAGTACTTC.